The rows below give T cell receptor beta chains drawn from one sample of a study of T cell repertoires in cytomegalovirus infection. TCRdb recomputed calls from the reads with MiXCR, one row per CDR3 protein. The table includes approximately 700,000 distinct CDR3 sequences, roughly 35% detected once. The sample comprised PBMCs. Source of these receptors: a human donor in good health (CMV status not recorded). Some clones in this sample may be carry-over from other donors' samples. Both conserved end residues are part of each CDR3. The order of the fields is clone size, D gene, V gene, J gene, CDR3 protein, CDR3 DNA. D genes are given only for firm matches. For some rows the clone size is stated as once, few or many, or as a class when expanded; others skip it.

size: .
D: .
V: TRBV28
J: TRBJ2-7
CDR3: CASSFDRAYEQYF
DNA: TGTGCCAGCAGTTTTGACAGAGCCTACGAGCAGTACTTC

size: few
D: .
V: TRBV6-2/TRBV6-3
J: TRBJ2-1
CDR3: CASSHRSDRVINEQFF
DNA: TGTGCCAGCAGTCACCGCTCGGACCGAGTGATAAATGAGCAGTTCTTC

size: few
D: .
V: TRBV28
J: TRBJ1-5
CDR3: CASRLQGPNQPQHF
DNA: TGTGCCAGCAGACTACAGGGACCCAATCAGCCCCAGCATTTT

size: .
D: TRBD1
V: TRBV5-1
J: TRBJ1-2
CDR3: CASSLRDRAGYTF
DNA: TGCGCCAGCAGCTTACGTGACAGGGCCGGCTACACCTTC

size: many
D: .
V: TRBV7-2
J: TRBJ2-7
CDR3: CASSSGPEQYF
DNA: TGTGCCAGCAGCTCCGGGCCAGAGCAGTACTTC

size: .
D: TRBD2
V: TRBV6-5
J: TRBJ2-1
CDR3: CASSYIPAGGINEQFF
DNA: TGTGCCAGCAGTTACATCCCAGCGGGAGGAATCAATGAGCAGTTCTTC

size: .
D: .
V: TRBV7-9
J: TRBJ1-3
CDR3: CASSFRNSGNTIYF
DNA: TGTGCCAGCAGCTTCAGGAACTCTGGAAACACCATATATTTT

size: .
D: .
V: TRBV6-5
J: TRBJ2-5
CDR3: CASSSLTRKVFRAQYF
DNA: TGTGCCAGCAGTTCCCTGACTAGAAAGGTTTTCAGGGCCCAGTACTTC

size: once
D: .
V: TRBV9
J: TRBJ1-5
CDR3: CASSRSGVANQPQHF
DNA: TGTGCCAGCAGCCGATCAGGGGTCGCCAATCAGCCCCAGCATTTT

size: .
D: .
V: TRBV6-6
J: TRBJ1-5
CDR3: CASSVQGRFGNQPQHF
DNA: TGTGCCAGCAGTGTCCAAGGGAGGTTTGGCAATCAGCCCCAGCATTTT

size: .
D: TRBD2
V: TRBV12-3/TRBV12-4
J: TRBJ2-3
CDR3: CASSLRIAGIRTDTQYF
DNA: TGTGCCAGCAGCTTAAGAATAGCGGGAATAAGAACAGATACGCAGTATTTT

size: .
D: TRBD2
V: TRBV12-3/TRBV12-4
J: TRBJ2-3
CDR3: CASSFEGLAGVDTQYF
DNA: TGTGCCAGCAGTTTCGAGGGACTAGCGGGGGTAGATACGCAGTATTTT

size: few
D: .
V: TRBV10-2
J: TRBJ1-5
CDR3: CASSDRDGLYHQPQHF
DNA: TGCGCCAGCAGTGACCGGGACGGCTTATACCATCAGCCCCAGCATTTT

size: .
D: TRBD1
V: TRBV12-3/TRBV12-4
J: TRBJ1-6
CDR3: CDSRMDRGNSPLHF
DNA: TGTGACAGCCGAATGGACAGGGGTAATTCACCCCTCCACTTT

size: once
D: TRBD1
V: TRBV5-6
J: TRBJ1-5
CDR3: CASSRRSGGVGPQHF
DNA: TGTGCCAGCAGCCGTCGGTCAGGGGGCGTGGGGCCCCAGCATTTT

size: many
D: .
V: TRBV4-1
J: TRBJ1-5
CDR3: CASSPASAHQPQHF
DNA: TGCGCCAGCAGCCCCGCGTCGGCCCACCAGCCCCAGCATTTT

size: .
D: .
V: TRBV12-5
J: TRBJ2-1
CDR3: CASGLSGISYNEQFF
DNA: TGTGCTAGTGGTTTGTCGGGGATCTCCTACAATGAGCAGTTCTTC

size: .
D: .
V: TRBV5-1
J: TRBJ2-5
CDR3: CDSRIDGANQETQYF
DNA: TGCGACAGCAGAATCGACGGGGCTAACCAAGAGACCCAGTACTTC

size: few
D: .
V: TRBV7-6
J: TRBJ2-7
CDR3: CASSLEQFYEQYF
DNA: TGTGCCAGCAGCTTAGAACAATTCTACGAGCAGTACTTC

size: few
D: TRBD1
V: TRBV6-6
J: TRBJ1-1
CDR3: CASRRQGGNTEAFF
DNA: TGTGCCAGCAGACGACAGGGGGGGAACACTGAAGCTTTCTTT

size: .
D: TRBD1
V: TRBV7-9
J: TRBJ2-7
CDR3: CASSLWGQSYEQYF
DNA: TGTGCCAGCAGCTTGTGGGGACAGTCCTACGAGCAGTACTTC

size: .
D: TRBD1
V: TRBV11-1
J: TRBJ1-5
CDR3: CASSGPSTGELQPQHF
DNA: TGTGCCAGCAGCGGTCCCTCGACAGGGGAGCTTCAGCCCCAGCATTTT

size: few
D: TRBD1
V: TRBV28
J: TRBJ1-1
CDR3: CASRRQGDTEAFF
DNA: TGTGCCAGCAGGAGACAGGGAGACACTGAAGCTTTCTTT

size: .
D: .
V: TRBV20-1
J: TRBJ1-5
CDR3: CSARDQTGTVKGPQHF
DNA: TGCAGTGCTAGGGATCAAACGGGGACCGTCAAGGGGCCCCAGCATTTT